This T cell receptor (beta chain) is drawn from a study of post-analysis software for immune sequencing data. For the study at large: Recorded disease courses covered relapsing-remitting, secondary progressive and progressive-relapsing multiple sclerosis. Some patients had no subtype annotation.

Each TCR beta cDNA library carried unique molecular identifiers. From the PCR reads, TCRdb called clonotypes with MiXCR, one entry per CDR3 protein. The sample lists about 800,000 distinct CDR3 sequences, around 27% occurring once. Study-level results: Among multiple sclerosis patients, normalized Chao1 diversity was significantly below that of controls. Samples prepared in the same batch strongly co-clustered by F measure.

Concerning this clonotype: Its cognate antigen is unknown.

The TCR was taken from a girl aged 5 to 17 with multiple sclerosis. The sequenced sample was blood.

CDR3: CASSTPGGSGANVLTF. CDR3 nucleotides: TGTGCCAGCAGCACCCCAGGGGGCTCTGGGGCCAACGTCCTGACTTTC. The chain is built from TRBV7-2 and TRBJ2-6, with TRBD1 identical over 7 bases. V was pared by 5 bases and J by 0 bases, with 4 bases of the junction left unmatched. Germline assignment: CDR1 SGHTA and CDR2 FQGNSA. The length of the CDR3 is 16 residues. Supplemented by reference TRBV7-2 and TRBJ2-6, the full variable domain reads GAGVSQSPSNKVTEKGKDVELRCDPISGHTALYWYRQSLGQGLEFLIYFQGNSAPDKSGLPSDRFSAERTGGSVSTLTIQRTQQEDSAVYLCASSTPGGSGANVLTFGAGSRLTVL.